The T cell receptor beta chain described here comes from a study of T cells in Graves' hyperthyroidism and ophthalmopathy. The germline V gene has CDR1 MGHRA and CDR2 YSYEKL. This CDR3 has 16 amino acids. Trimming left V 1 base short and J 4 bases short, with 17 bases between. In the ophthalmopathy cohort, Clinical Activity Score was at least 3, NOSPECS grade at least 4, and duration under 3 months. Clinical symptoms, serum thyroxine, TRAb, thyroid ultrasound and orbital computed tomography informed diagnoses. The source of the PBMCs was about 10 ml of fresh peripheral blood. Amplification targeted TCR beta CDR3 regions from RNA transcripts. A set of HTBI primers served as the primers for a first-round RT-PCR of the TCR CDR3. Each CDR3 protein is one row after TCRdb ran MiXCR on the multiplex PCR reads. The data contain approximately 690,000 distinct CDR3 sequences, approximately 15% of them singletons.

Sequenced input: blood. The receptor was derived from a woman between 50 and 59 years old with Graves' ophthalmopathy. V and J are TRBV4-1 and TRBJ2-7; TRBD2 might be the D (6 bases). CDR3 nucleotides: TGCGCCAGCAGCCAAGTCGCTGGAGGGGAACCTTACGAGCAGTACTTC. The encoded protein is CASSQVAGGEPYEQYF.